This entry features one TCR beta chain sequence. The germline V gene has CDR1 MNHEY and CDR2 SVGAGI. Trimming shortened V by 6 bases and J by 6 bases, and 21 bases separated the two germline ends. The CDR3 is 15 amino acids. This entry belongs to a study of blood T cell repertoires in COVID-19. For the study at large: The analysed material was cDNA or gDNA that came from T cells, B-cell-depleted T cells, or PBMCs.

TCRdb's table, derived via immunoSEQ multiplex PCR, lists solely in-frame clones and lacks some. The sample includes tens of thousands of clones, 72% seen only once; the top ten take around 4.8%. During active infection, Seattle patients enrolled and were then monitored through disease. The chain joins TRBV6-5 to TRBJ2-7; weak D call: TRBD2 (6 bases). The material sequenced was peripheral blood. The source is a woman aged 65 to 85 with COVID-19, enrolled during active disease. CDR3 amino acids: CASRAGTAEGPEQYF. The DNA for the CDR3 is TGTGCCAGCAGAGCCGGGACCGCGGAGGGGCCCGAGCAGTACTTC.